The clone carrying this TCR beta chain has more than one count but fewer than ten. The antigen remains undetermined. This entry comes from a study of regulatory T cells in long-lasting Graves disease. Study context: Persistent cases were those of Graves' disease that involved over 5 years of antithyroid drugs with positive TSH receptor antibodies. Overall study results and limits: Favoring TRBV28, TRBJ1-2 and TRBJ2-5 was a feature seen in persistent disease.

The J segment lost 1 base and the V segment lost 0 bases, leaving 8 bases of the junction unmatched. CDR3 size: 17 residues. CDR1 is MGHRA, CDR2 YSYEKL, per germline. Construction of the TCR beta libraries employed iRepertoire HTBI primers in conjunction with Arm-PCR of CDR3 regions. TCRdb recomputed calls from the multiplex PCR reads with MiXCR, one row per CDR3 protein. The sample yields about 470,000 distinct CDR3 sequences, 20% to 25% seen once. As for time point: persistent/refractory GD, antithyroid drugs over 5 years with positive TRAb. PBMC-derived RNA was used for the TCR library. The rearrangement joins TRBV4-1 to TRBJ2-5; TRBD1 agrees at 7 bases. The source is a female donor with Graves disease. This material consisted of peripheral blood mononuclear cells (PBMCs), taken when the disease was refractory, from a patient treated with antithyroid drugs. The DNA for the CDR3 is TGCGCCAGCAGCCAAGAACCCTCGACAGGGATCCAAGAGACCCAGTACTTC. As protein: CASSQEPSTGIQETQYF.